The 29 T cell receptor beta chains reported below all come from one sample, sequenced in a study of blood T cell repertoires in COVID-19. Only in-frame clones appear in the TCRdb table, and some are missing; sequencing was by immunoSEQ multiplex PCR. The sample yields about 230,000 clones, approximately 87% seen once. Sequencing was performed on peripheral blood. The receptors stem from a woman aged 65 to 85 with active or convalescent COVID-19.

The gene calls are TRBV19 and TRBJ2-7, with 10 nucleotides matching TRBD1. Germline V gives CDR1 LNHDA, CDR2 SQIVND (reference sequence). The J segment lost 6 bases and the V segment lost 5 bases, leaving 10 bases of the junction unmatched. The CDR3 spans 15 residues. The CDR3 bases are TGTGCCAGTAGTTTCGCGGGACAGGGGTTAAGCGAGCAGTACTTC. Translation: CASSFAGQGLSEQYF.

V is TRBV28 and J is TRBJ1-6; 10 positions match TRBD1. The germline V gene encodes CDR1 MDHEN and CDR2 SYDVKM. The CDR3 is 14 amino acids. With 5 bases clipped from V and 8 bases from J, the junction kept 3 bases outside the gene matches. The CDR3 region is CASSPGQGHSPLHF. The DNA of the CDR3 is TGTGCCAGCAGTCCGGGACAGGGGCATTCACCCCTCCACTTT.

This rearrangement joins TRBV2 to TRBJ2-1; D not resolved. This CDR3 contains 13 residues. Trimming took off 11 bases at V and 0 bases at J, with 11 bases between the two ends. Germline V gene data show CDR1 as SNHLY and CDR2 as FYNNEI. The CDR3, as DNA: TGTGCCGGCACCCCGAGCTCCTACAATGAGCAGTTCTTC. Translating it yields CAGTPSSYNEQFF.

This clone has more than one count but fewer than ten. The rearrangement uses TRBV3-1 (or the pseudogene TRBV3-2) and TRBJ2-5; D unresolved. Trimming left V 5 bases short and J 2 bases short, with 12 bases between. CDR3 length: 14 residues. CDR1 and CDR2 from the germline V gene are LGHDT and YNNKEL (reference sequence). In DNA, the CDR3 is TGTGCCAGCAGCTTTAACCCACAACAAGAGACCCAGTACTTC. Translated, it gives CASSFNPQQETQYF.

V and J are TRBV7-7 and TRBJ1-5; D might be TRBD1 (5 bases). CDR1 and CDR2 (germline): SSHAT, FNYEAQ (reference sequence). Trimming pared 1 base from V and 1 base from J, leaving 14 bases between. CDR3 size: 17 residues. CDR3 residues: CASSLGSQGDSNQPQHF. The CDR3 coding sequence is TGTGCCAGCAGCTTAGGTAGCCAGGGCGACAGCAATCAGCCCCAGCATTTT.

The V and J genes are TRBV7-2 and TRBJ2-2; 11 nucleotides agree with TRBD2. The germline V gene encodes CDR1 SGHTA and CDR2 FQGNSA. With 4 bases clipped from V and 5 bases from J, the junction kept 12 bases outside the gene matches. This CDR3 contains 18 residues. The CDR3 region has the DNA TGTGCCAGCAGCTCTACTCTAGCGGGGGGATGGCGGACCGGGGAGCTGTTTTTT. Amino acids: CASSSTLAGGWRTGELFF.

V and J are TRBV6-5 and TRBJ1-5; the match to TRBD1 covers 8 bases. CDR1 and CDR2 from the germline V gene are MNHEY and SVGAGI. The length of the CDR3 is 15 residues. V shed 7 bases, J shed 6 bases, and the junction held 11 bases outside the gene matches. CDR3 amino acids: CASIDRGGLGQPQHF. The CDR3 nucleotides are TGTGCCAGCATCGACAGGGGAGGCTTGGGTCAGCCCCAGCATTTT.

The chain has TRBV30 and TRBJ2-5; D perhaps matches TRBD1 (7 bases). The CDR3 has 16 residues. Per the germline V gene, CDR1 is GTSNPN and CDR2 is SVGIG (reference sequence). The V end was cut by 0 bases, the J end by 0 bases, with 14 bases between. The chain's CDR3 is CAWSVGGRGYQETQYF. As DNA, the CDR3 is TGTGCCTGGAGTGTGGGGGGCAGGGGGTACCAAGAGACCCAGTACTTC.

The chain recombines TRBV7-2 with TRBJ1-2, with D tentatively TRBD1 (6 bases). The CDR3 extends over 15 amino acids. CDR1 is SGHTA and CDR2 is FQGNSA in the germline V gene. The ends were cut back, 0 bases at V and 6 bases at J, with 14 bases in the middle. The DNA for the CDR3 is TGTGCCAGCAGCTTAGCGAGGGGGAGGGATGATGGCTACACCTTC. Its protein is CASSLARGRDDGYTF.

This sequence joins TRBV5-5 and TRBJ1-5; 7 bases are shared with TRBD1. Germline CDR1 SGHKS, CDR2 YYEKEE (reference sequence). The CDR3 spans 15 residues. The junction had 7 bases not matched to a gene; V was cut back by 4 bases and J by 3 bases. The CDR3 is CASSTGTVLNQPQHF. CDR3 sequence (DNA): TGTGCCAGCAGCACCGGGACAGTCCTCAATCAGCCCCAGCATTTT. Filled out from reference TRBV5-5 and TRBJ1-5, the complete variable domain reads DAGVTQSPTHLIKTRGQQVTLRCSPISGHKSVSWYQQVLGQGPQFIFQYYEKEERGRGNFPDRFSARQFPNYSSELNVNALLLGDSALYLCASSTGTVLNQPQHFGDGTRLSIL.

The V and J genes are TRBV6-5 and TRBJ2-2; 9 nucleotides line up with TRBD2. With 4 bases clipped from V and 0 bases from J, the junction kept 3 bases outside the gene matches. The CDR3 covers 16 residues. Germline loops: CDR1 MNHEY, CDR2 SVGAGI. CDR3 nucleotides: TGTGCCAGCAGTTCTGGACTAGCGTCGAACACCGGGGAGCTGTTTTTT. Encoded protein: CASSSGLASNTGELFF.

V and J are TRBV10-2 and TRBJ2-1, with 9 bases lining up with TRBD1. V lost 3 bases and J lost 14; bases outside the gene matches: 8. The CDR3 totals 13 residues. From germline, CDR1 is WSHSY and CDR2 SAAADI. CDR3 amino acids: CASSDRDRAREFF. The CDR3, as DNA: TGCGCCAGCAGTGACAGGGACAGGGCCCGAGAGTTCTTC.

The rearrangement links TRBV18 to TRBJ2-2; D remains unclear. Trimming left V 3 bases short and J 4 bases short, with 15 bases between. This CDR3 contains 16 residues. Germline CDR1 reads KGHSH; CDR2 reads LQKENI. The CDR3 DNA follows: TGTGCCAGCTCACCTCTAGATGCTTCTCTCACCGGGGAGCTGTTTTTT. Protein sequence: CASSPLDASLTGELFF.

V and J are TRBV15 and TRBJ1-2, with 7 nucleotides matching TRBD1. Per the germline V gene, CDR1 is LNHNV and CDR2 is YYDKDF (reference sequence). V lost 0 bases and J lost 6; bases outside the gene matches: 7. This CDR3 comprises 15 residues. The CDR3 here is CATSRDATGVDGYTF. As DNA, the CDR3 is TGTGCCACCAGCAGAGACGCAACAGGGGTAGATGGCTACACCTTC. Full variable domain (outside the CDR3, taken from reference TRBV15 and TRBJ1-2): DAMVIQNPRYQVTQFGKPVTLSCSQTLNHNVMYWYQQKSSQAPKLLFHYYDKDFNNEADTPDNFQSRRPNTSFCFLDIRSPGLGDTAMYLCATSRDATGVDGYTFGSGTRLTVV.

This rearrangement joins TRBV6-2 or TRBV6-3 to TRBJ2-1, with a weak D call TRBD2 (7 bases). The CDR3 loop spans 14 amino acids. Germline V gives CDR1 MNHEY, CDR2 SVGEGT. Trimming took off 5 bases at V and 5 bases at J, with 13 bases between the two ends. DNA for the CDR3: TGTGCCAGCAGTAGGGGGGGCCCCCACAATGAGCAGTTCTTC. Its protein is CASSRGGPHNEQFF.

The chain couples TRBV9 to TRBJ2-1, with 14 bases fitting TRBD2. CDR1 SGDLS and CDR2 YYNGEE come from the germline V gene. This CDR3 spans 19 amino acids. V lost 0 bases to trimming and J lost 5 bases; unmatched junction nucleotides: 10. CDR3 bases: TGTGCCAGCAGCGTAGAGGGACTAGCGGGAGTTGGATTTAACAATGAGCAGTTCTTC. It encodes CASSVEGLAGVGFNNEQFF. The full variable domain, rest sourced from reference TRBV9 and TRBJ2-1, is DSGVTQTPKHLITATGQRVTLRCSPRSGDLSVYWYQQSLDQGLQFLIQYYNGEERAKGNILERFSAQQFPDLHSELNLSSLELGDSALYFCASSVEGLAGVGFNNEQFFGPGTRLTVL.

This sequence joins TRBV19 and TRBJ2-1; D not certain. Germline-derived CDR1 and CDR2 are LNHDA and SQIVND (reference sequence). The CDR3 totals 14 residues. The V and J ends lost 8 bases and 0 bases respectively, with 11 bases between them. Here the CDR3 DNA reads TGTGCCAGTGAGAACGTCCACTCCTACAATGAGCAGTTCTTC. Its protein is CASENVHSYNEQFF.

With regard to this clone: A read error may account for a junction end that differs from germline. J is TRBJ2-2 and V is TRBV7-7; 11 nucleotides agree with TRBD2. Germline assignment: CDR1 SSHAT and CDR2 FNYEAQ (reference sequence). This CDR3 spans 16 amino acids. DNA of the CDR3: TGTGCTAGCAGCTCGGGACTAGCGGACAACACCGGGGAGCTGTTTTTT. Encoded protein: CASSSGLADNTGELFF.

The count of this clone is one. The chain links TRBV3-1 (or the pseudogene TRBV3-2) to TRBJ2-3, with 7 nucleotides matching TRBD2. Germline-derived CDR1 and CDR2 are LGHDT and YNNKEL (reference sequence). With 4 bases clipped from V and 4 bases from J, the junction kept 5 bases outside the gene matches. There are 14 residues in the CDR3. CDR3 region: CASSRTSIADTQYF. The DNA for the CDR3 is TGTGCCAGCAGCCGGACTAGTATCGCAGATACGCAGTATTTT.

This chain connects TRBV11-2 to TRBJ2-5; the D gene is possibly TRBD2 (6 bases). V gave up 5 bases and J gave up 4 bases, with 23 bases separating them. CDR3 length: 17 amino acids. CDR1 and CDR2 from the germline V gene are SGHAT and FQNNGV. The CDR3 DNA reads as TGTGCCAGCAGCCGAGGAGTATCGGGAGCCCTGGGAGAGACCCAGTACTTC. This gives the protein CASSRGVSGALGETQYF.

The CDR3 spells CASSTGQRPQYF. CDR3 sequence (DNA): TGTGCCAGCAGCACCGGACAGAGGCCCCAGTACTTC. The J gene is TRBJ2-5, the V gene TRBV6-2 or TRBV6-3; D might be TRBD1 (6 bases). V lost 6 bases, J lost 9 bases, and 14 bases lay in between. This CDR3 has 12 amino acids. Germline assignment: CDR1 MNHEY and CDR2 SVGEGT.

This clone was seen a single time. V is TRBV14 and J is TRBJ2-3; D is perhaps TRBD2 (5 bases). In germline, CDR1 is SGHDN, CDR2 FVKESK. Trimming took off 2 bases at V and 6 bases at J, with 9 bases between the two ends. The CDR3 length is 13 residues. DNA of the CDR3: TGTGCCAGCAGCCAAAATCAGCGGGATACGCAGTATTTT. Translated, it gives CASSQNQRDTQYF.

Only a few counts were recorded for this clone. This CDR3 reads CASSPDRESDGYTF. DNA of the CDR3: TGTGCCAGCAGCCCCGACAGGGAAAGCGATGGCTACACCTTC. This chain connects TRBV5-4 to TRBJ1-2; TRBD1 aligns across 7 bases. Germline CDR1 and CDR2: SGHNT and YYREEE (reference sequence). V shed 4 bases, J shed 6 bases, and the junction held 9 bases outside the gene matches. This CDR3 has 14 residues. The full variable domain, its missing parts supplied by reference TRBV5-4 and TRBJ1-2, is ETGVTQSPTHLIKTRGQQVTLRCSSQSGHNTVSWYQQALGQGPQFIFQYYREEENGRGNFPPRFSGLQFPNYSSELNVNALELDDSALYLCASSPDRESDGYTFGSGTRLTVV.

This chain uses TRBV2 with TRBJ1-6, with D perhaps TRBD1 (6 bases). V shed 7 bases and J shed 7 bases, with 8 bases lying between them. The germline V gene has CDR1 SNHLY and CDR2 FYNNEI. This CDR3 has 12 residues. In nucleotides, the CDR3 is TGTGCCAGCAACAGGGAAAATTCACCCCTCCACTTT. It encodes CASNRENSPLHF.

This rearrangement joins TRBV18 to TRBJ2-2; TRBD2 matches 7 bases. CDR3 length: 16 residues. The trim removed 1 base at V and 2 bases at J, leaving 4 bases unmatched. CDR1 KGHSH and CDR2 LQKENI come from the germline V gene. CDR3 amino acids: CASSPRAGFNTGELFF. As DNA, the CDR3 is TGTGCCAGCTCACCACGAGCGGGGTTTAACACCGGGGAGCTGTTTTTT.

About this clone itself: Germline and junction disagree at one end, which may indicate a read error. CDR3 sequence reads: CASSPGEANYGYTF. The CDR3 DNA sequence: TGTGCCAGCTCACCGGGTGAAGCTAACTATGGCTATACCTTC. The V gene is TRBV18, the J gene TRBJ1-2; D remains unclear. The CDR3 consists of 14 residues. Germline V gene sequence: CDR1 KGHSH, CDR2 LQKENI. The variable domain in full, with the rest retrieved from reference TRBV18 and TRBJ1-2, is NAGVMQNPRHLVRRRGQEARLRCSPMKGHSHVYWYRQLPEEGLKFMVYLQKENIIDESGMPKERFSAEFPKEGPSILRIQQVVRGDSAAYFCASSPGEANYGYTFGSGTRLTVV.

The rearrangement uses TRBV18 and TRBJ2-7, with a weak D call TRBD2 (6 bases). V lost 4 bases, J lost 7 bases, and 23 bases lay in between. The CDR3 is 16 residues long. The germline V gene has CDR1 KGHSH and CDR2 LQKENI. This CDR3 is CASSLHRGEAGGEQYF. The CDR3 coding sequence is TGTGCCAGCTCACTCCACCGGGGCGAGGCTGGGGGGGAGCAGTACTTC. Combining the CDR3 with reference TRBV18 and TRBJ2-7 gives the whole variable domain NAGVMQNPRHLVRRRGQEARLRCSPMKGHSHVYWYRQLPEEGLKFMVYLQKENIIDESGMPKERFSAEFPKEGPSILRIQQVVRGDSAAYFCASSLHRGEAGGEQYFGPGTRLTVT.

The chain uses TRBV2 and TRBJ1-2; the D gene is possibly TRBD1 (5 bases). The CDR3 spans 14 residues. V shed 6 bases and J shed 2 bases, with 13 bases lying between them. The germline CDR1 and CDR2 sequences are SNHLY and FYNNEI. CDR3 nucleotides: TGTGCCAGCAGAGGTGGACACACGAACTATGGCTACACCTTC. This encodes CASRGGHTNYGYTF.

The rearrangement joins TRBV28 to TRBJ2-1; 11 bases are a match to TRBD2. J lost 4 bases, V lost 6 bases, and 5 bases had no gene match. The V gene's germline CDR1 is MDHEN and CDR2 SYDVKM. The CDR3 is 15 residues long. CDR3 sequence: CASRLAGGPYNEQFF. The CDR3 DNA sequence: TGTGCCAGCAGGTTAGCGGGAGGGCCTTACAATGAGCAGTTCTTC.